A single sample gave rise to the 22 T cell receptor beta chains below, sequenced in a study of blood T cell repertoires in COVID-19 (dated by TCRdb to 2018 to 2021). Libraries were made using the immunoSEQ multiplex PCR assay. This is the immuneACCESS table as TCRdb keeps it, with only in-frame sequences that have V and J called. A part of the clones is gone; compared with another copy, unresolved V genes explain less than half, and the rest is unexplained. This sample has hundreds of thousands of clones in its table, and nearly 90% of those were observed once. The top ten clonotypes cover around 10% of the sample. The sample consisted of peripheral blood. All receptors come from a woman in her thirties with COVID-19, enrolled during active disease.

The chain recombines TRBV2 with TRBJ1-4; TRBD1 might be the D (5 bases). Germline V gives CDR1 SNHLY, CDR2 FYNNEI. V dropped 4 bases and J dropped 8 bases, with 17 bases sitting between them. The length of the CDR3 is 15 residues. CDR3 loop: CASSANQGIGEKLFF. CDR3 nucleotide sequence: TGTGCCAGCAGTGCAAACCAGGGAATTGGAGAAAAACTGTTTTTT.

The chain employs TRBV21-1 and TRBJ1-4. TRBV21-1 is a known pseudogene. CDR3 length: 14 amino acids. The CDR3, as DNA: TGTGCCAGCAGCAAATATCGGTCTAATGAAAAACTGTTTTTT. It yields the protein CASSKYRSNEKLFF.

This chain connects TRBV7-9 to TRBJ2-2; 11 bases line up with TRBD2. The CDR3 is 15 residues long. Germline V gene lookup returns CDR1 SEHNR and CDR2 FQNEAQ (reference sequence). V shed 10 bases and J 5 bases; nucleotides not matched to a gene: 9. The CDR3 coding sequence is TGTGCCAACGGGAATCTAGCGGGGGGAACCGGGGAGCTGTTTTTT. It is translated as CANGNLAGGTGELFF.

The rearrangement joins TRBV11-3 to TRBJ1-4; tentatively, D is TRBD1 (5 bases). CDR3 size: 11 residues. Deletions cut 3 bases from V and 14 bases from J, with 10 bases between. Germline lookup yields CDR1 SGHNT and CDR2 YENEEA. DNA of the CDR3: TGTGCCAGCAGCTTTATCAGGGTGCTGTTTTTT. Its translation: CASSFIRVLFF.

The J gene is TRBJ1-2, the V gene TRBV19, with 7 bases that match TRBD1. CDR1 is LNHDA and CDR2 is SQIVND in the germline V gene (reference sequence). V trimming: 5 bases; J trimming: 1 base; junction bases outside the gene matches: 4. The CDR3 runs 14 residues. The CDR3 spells CASSLSGGNYGYTF. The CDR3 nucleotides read TGTGCCAGTAGTCTGTCAGGGGGTAACTATGGCTACACCTTC. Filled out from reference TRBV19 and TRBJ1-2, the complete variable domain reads DGGITQSPKYLFRKEGQNVTLSCEQNLNHDAMYWYRQDPGQGLRLIYYSQIVNDFQKGDIAEGYSVSREKKESFPLTVTSAQKNPTAFYLCASSLSGGNYGYTFGSGTRLTVV.

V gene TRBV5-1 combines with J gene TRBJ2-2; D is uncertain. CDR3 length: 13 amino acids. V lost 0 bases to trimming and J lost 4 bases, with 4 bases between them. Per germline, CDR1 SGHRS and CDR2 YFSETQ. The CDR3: CASSLDSTGELFF. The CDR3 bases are TGCGCCAGCAGCTTGGACAGCACCGGGGAGCTGTTTTTT.

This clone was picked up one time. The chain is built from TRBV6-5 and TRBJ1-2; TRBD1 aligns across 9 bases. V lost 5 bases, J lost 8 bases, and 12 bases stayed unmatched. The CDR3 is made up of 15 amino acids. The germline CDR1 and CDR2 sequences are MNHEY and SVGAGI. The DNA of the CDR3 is TGTGCCAGCAGTCCCTCCGGGACAGGGTTTCCCGGCTACACCTTC. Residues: CASSPSGTGFPGYTF.

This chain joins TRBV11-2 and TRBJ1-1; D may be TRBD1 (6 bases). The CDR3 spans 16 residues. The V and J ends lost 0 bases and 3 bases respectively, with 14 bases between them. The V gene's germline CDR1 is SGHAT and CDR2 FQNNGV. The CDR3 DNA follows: TGTGCCAGCAGCTTAGAGCCCCCCCAGGGGTACACTGAAGCTTTCTTT. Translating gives CASSLEPPQGYTEAFF.

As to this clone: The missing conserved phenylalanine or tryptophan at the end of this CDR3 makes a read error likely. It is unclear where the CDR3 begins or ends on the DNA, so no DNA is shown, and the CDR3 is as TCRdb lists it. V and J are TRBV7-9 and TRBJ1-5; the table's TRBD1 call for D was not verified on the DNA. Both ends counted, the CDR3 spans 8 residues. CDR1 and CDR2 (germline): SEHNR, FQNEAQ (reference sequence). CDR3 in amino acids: CASSCGGR.

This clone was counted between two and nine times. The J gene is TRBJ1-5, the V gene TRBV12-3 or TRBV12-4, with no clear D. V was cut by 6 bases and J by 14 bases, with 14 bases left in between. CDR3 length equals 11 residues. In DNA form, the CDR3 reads TGTGCCAGCAGCCGCGGCCCGGGAAAGCATTTT. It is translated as CASSRGPGKHF.

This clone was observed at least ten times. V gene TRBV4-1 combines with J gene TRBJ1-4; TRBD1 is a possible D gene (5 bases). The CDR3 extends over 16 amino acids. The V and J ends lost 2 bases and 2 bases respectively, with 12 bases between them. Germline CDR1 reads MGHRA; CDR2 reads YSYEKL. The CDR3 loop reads CASSQSQGGTNEKLFF. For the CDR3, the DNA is TGCGCCAGCAGCCAAAGTCAGGGAGGGACTAATGAAAAACTGTTTTTT.

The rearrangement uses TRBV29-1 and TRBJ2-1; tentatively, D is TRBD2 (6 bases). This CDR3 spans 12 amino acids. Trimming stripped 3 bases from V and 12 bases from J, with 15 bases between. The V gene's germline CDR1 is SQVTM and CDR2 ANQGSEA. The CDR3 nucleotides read TGCAGCGTTGAGAGTAATTTGGGAGGGCAGTTCTTC. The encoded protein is CSVESNLGGQFF.

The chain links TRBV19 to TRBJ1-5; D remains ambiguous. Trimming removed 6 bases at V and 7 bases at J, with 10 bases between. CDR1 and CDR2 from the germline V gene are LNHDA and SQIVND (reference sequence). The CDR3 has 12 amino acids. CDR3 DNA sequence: TGTGCCAGTAGGGCGGGGATACAGCCCCAGCATTTT. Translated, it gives CASRAGIQPQHF.

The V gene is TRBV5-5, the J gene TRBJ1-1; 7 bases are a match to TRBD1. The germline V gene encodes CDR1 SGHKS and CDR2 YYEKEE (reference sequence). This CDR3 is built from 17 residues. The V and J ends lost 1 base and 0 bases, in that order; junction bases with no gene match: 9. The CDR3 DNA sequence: TGTGCCAGCAGCTTGACTAGACAGGGTAGAATGAACACTGAAGCTTTCTTT. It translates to CASSLTRQGRMNTEAFF.

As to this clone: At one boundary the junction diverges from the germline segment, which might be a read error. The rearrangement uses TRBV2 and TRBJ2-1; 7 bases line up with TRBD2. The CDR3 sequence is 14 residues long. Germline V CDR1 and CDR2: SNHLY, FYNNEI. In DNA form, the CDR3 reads TGTGCCAGCAGTGAAAAAAAGGTTAGACTAGCAACGGTCTTC. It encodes CASSEKKVRLATVF. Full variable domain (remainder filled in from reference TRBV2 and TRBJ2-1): EPEVTQTPSHQVTQMGQEVILRCVPISNHLYFYWYRQILGQKVEFLVSFYNNEISEKSEIFDDQFSVERPDGSNFTLKIRSTKLEDSAMYFCASSEKKVRLATVFGPGTRLTVL.

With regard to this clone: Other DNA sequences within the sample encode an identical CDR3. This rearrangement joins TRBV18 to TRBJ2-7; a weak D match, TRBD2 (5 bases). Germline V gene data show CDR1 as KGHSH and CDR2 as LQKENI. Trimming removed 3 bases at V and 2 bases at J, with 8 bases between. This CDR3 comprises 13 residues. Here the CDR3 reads CASSPPGAYEQYF. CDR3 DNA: TGTGCCAGCTCACCCCCCGGGGCCTACGAGCAGTACTTC.

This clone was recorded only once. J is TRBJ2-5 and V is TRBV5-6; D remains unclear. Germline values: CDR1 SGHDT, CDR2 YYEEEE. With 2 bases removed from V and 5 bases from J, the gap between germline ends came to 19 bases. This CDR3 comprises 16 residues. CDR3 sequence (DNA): TGTGCCAGCAGCTTCGGTCGGGTGATCCCGGTGGAGACCCAGTACTTC. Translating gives CASSFGRVIPVETQYF.

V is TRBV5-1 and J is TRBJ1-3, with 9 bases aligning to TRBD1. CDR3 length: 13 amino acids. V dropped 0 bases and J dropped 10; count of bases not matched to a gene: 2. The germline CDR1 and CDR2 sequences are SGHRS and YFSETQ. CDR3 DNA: TGCGCCAGCAGCTTGGGGACAGGGGAGACCATATATTTT. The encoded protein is CASSLGTGETIYF.

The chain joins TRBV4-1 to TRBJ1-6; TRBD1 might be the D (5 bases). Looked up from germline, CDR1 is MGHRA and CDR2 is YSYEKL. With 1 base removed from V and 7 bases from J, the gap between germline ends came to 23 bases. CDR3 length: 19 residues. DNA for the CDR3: TGCGCCAGCAGCCAAGCCCCCGCGGGAGGGGTAGTGGAGAATTCACCCCTCCACTTT. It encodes CASSQAPAGGVVENSPLHF.

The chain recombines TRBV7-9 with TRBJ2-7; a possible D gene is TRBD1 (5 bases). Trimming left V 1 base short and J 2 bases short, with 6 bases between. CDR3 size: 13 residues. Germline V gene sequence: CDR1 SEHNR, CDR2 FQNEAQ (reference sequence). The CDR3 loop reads CASSLGQPYEQYF. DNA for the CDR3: TGTGCCAGCAGCTTAGGACAGCCCTACGAGCAGTACTTC.

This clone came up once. CDR3 nucleotides: TGTGCCAGCAGTGCCACGGACAGGGGACCCTACGAGCAGTACTTC. As protein: CASSATDRGPYEQYF. V and J are TRBV28 and TRBJ2-7; TRBD1 matches 9 bases. CDR1 and CDR2 from the germline V gene are MDHEN and SYDVKM. The CDR3 is 15 amino acids. Trimming removed 5 bases from V and 2 bases from J; junction bases left unmatched: 7. Full variable domain (rest looked up from reference TRBV28 and TRBJ2-7): DVKVTQSSRYLVKRTGEKVFLECVQDMDHENMFWYRQDPGLGLRLIYFSYDVKMKEKGDIPEGYSVSREKKERFSLILESASTNQTSMYLCASSATDRGPYEQYFGPGTRLTVT.

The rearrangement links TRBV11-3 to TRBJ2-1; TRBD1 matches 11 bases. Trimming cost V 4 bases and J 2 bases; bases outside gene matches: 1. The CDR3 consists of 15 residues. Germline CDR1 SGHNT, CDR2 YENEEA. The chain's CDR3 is CASSSGQGAYNEQFF. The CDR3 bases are TGTGCCAGCAGCTCGGGACAGGGGGCCTACAATGAGCAGTTCTTC. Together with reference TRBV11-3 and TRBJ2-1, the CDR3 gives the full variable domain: EAGVVQSPRYKIIEKKQPVAFWCNPISGHNTLYWYLQNLGQGPELLIRYENEEAVDDSQLPKDRFSAERLKGVDSTLKIQPAELGDSAVYLCASSSGQGAYNEQFFGPGTRLTVL.